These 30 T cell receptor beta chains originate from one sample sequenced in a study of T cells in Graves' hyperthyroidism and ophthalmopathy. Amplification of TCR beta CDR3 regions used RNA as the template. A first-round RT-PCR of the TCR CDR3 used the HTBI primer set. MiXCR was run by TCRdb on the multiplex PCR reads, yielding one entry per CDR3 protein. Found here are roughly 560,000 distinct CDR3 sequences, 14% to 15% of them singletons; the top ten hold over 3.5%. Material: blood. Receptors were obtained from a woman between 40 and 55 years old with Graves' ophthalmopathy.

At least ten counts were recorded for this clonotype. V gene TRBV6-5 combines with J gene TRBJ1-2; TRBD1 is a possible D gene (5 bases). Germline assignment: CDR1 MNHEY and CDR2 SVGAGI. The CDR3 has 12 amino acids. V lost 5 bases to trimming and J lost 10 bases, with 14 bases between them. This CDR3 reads CASSHRAGLYTF. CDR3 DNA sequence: TGTGCCAGCAGTCACCGGGCGGGGCTCTACACCTTC.

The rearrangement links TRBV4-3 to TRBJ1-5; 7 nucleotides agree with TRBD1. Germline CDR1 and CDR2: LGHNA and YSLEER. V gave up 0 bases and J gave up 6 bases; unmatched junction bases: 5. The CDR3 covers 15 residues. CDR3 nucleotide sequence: TGCGCCAGCAGCCAAGAGGAGGGGGCTGGTCAGCCCCAGCATTTT. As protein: CASSQEEGAGQPQHF.

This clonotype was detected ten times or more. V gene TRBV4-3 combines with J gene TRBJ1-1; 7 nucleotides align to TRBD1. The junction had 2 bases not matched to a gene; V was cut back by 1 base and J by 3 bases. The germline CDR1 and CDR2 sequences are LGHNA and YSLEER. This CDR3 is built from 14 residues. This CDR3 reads CASSQGTGDTEAFF. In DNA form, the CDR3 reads TGCGCCAGCAGCCAAGGGACAGGCGACACTGAAGCTTTCTTT.

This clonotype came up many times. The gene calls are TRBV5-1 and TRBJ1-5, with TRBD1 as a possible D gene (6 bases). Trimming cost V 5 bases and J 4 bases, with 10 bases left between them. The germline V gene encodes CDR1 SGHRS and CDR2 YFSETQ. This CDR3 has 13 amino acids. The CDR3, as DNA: TGCGCCAGCAGGGCAGGGGATAATCAGCCCCAGCATTTT. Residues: CASRAGDNQPQHF.

As DNA, the CDR3 is TGTGCCAGCAGTTACCCCGGGACTAGGGACCTCTACGAGCAGTACTTC. Residues: CASSYPGTRDLYEQYF. This chain connects TRBV6-2 or TRBV6-3 to TRBJ2-7, with 8 positions matching TRBD2. The CDR3 is 16 residues long. The germline V gene encodes CDR1 MNHEY and CDR2 SVGEGT. The V and J ends lost 2 bases and 3 bases, in that order; junction bases with no gene match: 9.

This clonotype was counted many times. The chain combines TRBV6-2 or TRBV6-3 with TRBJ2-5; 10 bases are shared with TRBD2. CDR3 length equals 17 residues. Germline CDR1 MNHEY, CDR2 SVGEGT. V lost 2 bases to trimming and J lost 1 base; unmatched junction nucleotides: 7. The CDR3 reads CASSYGPSGGPQETQYF. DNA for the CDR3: TGTGCCAGCAGTTACGGTCCTAGCGGGGGACCCCAAGAGACCCAGTACTTC.

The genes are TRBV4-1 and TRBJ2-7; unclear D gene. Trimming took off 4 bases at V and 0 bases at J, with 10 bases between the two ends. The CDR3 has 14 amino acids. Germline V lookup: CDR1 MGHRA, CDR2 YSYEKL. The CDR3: CASSPHAVSYEQYF. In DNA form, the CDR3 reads TGCGCCAGCAGCCCCCACGCAGTCTCCTACGAGCAGTACTTC.

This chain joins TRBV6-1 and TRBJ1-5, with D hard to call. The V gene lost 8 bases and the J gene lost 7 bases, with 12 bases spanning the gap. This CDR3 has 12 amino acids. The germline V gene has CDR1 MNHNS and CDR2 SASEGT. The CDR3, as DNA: TGTGCCAGCCAGAACAGCGGCCAGCCCCAGCATTTT. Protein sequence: CASQNSGQPQHF.

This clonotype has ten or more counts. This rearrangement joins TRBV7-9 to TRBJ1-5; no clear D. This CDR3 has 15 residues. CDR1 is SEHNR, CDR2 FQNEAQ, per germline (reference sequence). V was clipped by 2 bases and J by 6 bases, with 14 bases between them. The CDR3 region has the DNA TGTGCCAGCAGCTTATCCGGGCAAGGAAGTCAGCCCCAGCATTTT. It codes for CASSLSGQGSQPQHF. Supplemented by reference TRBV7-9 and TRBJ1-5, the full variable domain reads DTGVSQNPRHKITKRGQNVTFRCDPISEHNRLYWYRQTLGQGPEFLTYFQNEAQLEKSRLLSDRFSAERPKGSFSTLEIQRTEQGDSAMYLCASSLSGQGSQPQHFGDGTRLSIL.

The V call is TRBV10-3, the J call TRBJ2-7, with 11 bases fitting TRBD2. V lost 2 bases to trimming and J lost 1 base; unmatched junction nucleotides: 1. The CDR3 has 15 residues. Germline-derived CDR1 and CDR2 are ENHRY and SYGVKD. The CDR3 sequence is CAISETSGRSYEQYF. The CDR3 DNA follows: TGTGCCATCAGTGAGACTAGCGGGAGATCCTACGAGCAGTACTTC.

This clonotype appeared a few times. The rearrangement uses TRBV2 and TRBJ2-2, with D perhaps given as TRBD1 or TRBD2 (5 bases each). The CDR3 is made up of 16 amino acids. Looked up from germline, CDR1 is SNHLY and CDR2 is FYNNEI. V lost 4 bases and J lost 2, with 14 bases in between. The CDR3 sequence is CASSGLGAQNTGELFF. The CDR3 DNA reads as TGTGCCAGCAGTGGGCTCGGGGCCCAAAACACCGGGGAGCTGTTTTTT.

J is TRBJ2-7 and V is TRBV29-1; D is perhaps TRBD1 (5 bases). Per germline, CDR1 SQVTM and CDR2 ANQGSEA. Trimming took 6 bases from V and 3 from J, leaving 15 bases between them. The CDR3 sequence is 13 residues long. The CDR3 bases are TGCAGCGTCCGCCCCGCAGGGAACTACGAGCAGTACTTC. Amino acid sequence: CSVRPAGNYEQYF.

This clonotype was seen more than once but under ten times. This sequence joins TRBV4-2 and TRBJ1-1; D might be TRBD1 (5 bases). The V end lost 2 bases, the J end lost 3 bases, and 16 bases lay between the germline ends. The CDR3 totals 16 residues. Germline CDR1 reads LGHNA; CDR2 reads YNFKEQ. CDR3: CASSQKRGRGDTEAFF. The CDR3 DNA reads TGTGCCAGCAGCCAAAAACGGGGGAGGGGTGACACTGAAGCTTTCTTT.

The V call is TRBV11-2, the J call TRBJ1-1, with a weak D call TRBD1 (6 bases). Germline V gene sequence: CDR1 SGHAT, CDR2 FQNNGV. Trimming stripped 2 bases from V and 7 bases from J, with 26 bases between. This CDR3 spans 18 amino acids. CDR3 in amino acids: CASSLRAGGGGHNSEAFF. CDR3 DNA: TGTGCCAGCAGCTTAAGAGCGGGGGGTGGGGGGCACAATAGTGAAGCTTTCTTT.

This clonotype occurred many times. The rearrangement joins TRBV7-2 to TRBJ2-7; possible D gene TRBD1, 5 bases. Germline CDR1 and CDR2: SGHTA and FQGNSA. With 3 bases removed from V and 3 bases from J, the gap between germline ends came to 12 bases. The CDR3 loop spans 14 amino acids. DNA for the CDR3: TGTGCCAGCAGCTTGGCGCACAGGAACTACGAGCAGTACTTC. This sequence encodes CASSLAHRNYEQYF.

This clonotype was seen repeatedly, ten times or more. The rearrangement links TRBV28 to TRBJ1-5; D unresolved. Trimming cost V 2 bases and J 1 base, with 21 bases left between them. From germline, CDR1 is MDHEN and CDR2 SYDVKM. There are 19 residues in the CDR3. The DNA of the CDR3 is TGTGCCAGCAGTTTACAAACGAGTACTCCCCGAAAAAGCAATCAGCCCCAGCATTTT. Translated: CASSLQTSTPRKSNQPQHF. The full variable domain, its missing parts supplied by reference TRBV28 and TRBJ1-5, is DVKVTQSSRYLVKRTGEKVFLECVQDMDHENMFWYRQDPGLGLRLIYFSYDVKMKEKGDIPEGYSVSREKKERFSLILESASTNQTSMYLCASSLQTSTPRKSNQPQHFGDGTRLSIL.

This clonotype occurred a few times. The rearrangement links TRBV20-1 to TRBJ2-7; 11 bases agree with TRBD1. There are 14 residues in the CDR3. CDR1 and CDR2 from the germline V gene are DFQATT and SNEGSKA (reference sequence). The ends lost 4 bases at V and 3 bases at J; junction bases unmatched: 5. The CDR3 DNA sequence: TGCAGTGCTAAGGGGACAGGGGGACTCTACGAGCAGTACTTC. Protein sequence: CSAKGTGGLYEQYF.

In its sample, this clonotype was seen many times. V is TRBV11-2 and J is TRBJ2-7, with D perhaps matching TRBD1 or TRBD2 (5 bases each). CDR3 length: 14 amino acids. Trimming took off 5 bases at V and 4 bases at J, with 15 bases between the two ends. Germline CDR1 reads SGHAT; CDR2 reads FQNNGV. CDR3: CASSPSNGGYEQYF. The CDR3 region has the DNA TGTGCCAGCAGCCCGAGCAATGGGGGTTACGAGCAGTACTTC.

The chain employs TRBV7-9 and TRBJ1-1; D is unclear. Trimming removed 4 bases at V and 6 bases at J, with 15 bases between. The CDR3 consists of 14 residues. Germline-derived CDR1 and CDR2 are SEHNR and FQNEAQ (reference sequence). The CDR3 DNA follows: TGTGCCAGCAGCTCGCTTTCCAAGGAATCTGAAGCTTTCTTT. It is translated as CASSSLSKESEAFF.

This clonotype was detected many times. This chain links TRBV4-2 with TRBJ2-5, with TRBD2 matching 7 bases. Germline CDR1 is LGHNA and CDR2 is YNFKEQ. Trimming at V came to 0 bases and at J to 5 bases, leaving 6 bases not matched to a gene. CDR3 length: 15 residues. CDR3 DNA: TGTGCCAGCAGCCAAGATGGGGGAGGGATGGAGACCCAGTACTTC. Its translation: CASSQDGGGMETQYF.

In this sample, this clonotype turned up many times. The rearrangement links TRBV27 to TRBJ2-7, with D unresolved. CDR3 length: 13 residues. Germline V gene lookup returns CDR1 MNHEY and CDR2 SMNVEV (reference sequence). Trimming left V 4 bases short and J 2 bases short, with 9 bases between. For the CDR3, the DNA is TGTGCCAGCAGTTGGGCCTCCACCTACGAGCAGTACTTC. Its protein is CASSWASTYEQYF.

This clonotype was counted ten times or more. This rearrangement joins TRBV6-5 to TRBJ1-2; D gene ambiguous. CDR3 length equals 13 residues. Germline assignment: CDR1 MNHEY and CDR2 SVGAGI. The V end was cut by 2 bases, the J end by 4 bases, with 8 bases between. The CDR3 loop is CASSYSLVYGYTF. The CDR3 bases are TGTGCCAGCAGTTACAGTTTGGTCTATGGCTACACCTTC.

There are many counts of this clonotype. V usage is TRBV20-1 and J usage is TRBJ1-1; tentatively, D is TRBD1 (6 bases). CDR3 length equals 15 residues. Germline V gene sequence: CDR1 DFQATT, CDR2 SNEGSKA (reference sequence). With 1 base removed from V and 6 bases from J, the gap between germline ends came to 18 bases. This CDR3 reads CSARAARTGIPEAFF. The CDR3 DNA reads TGCAGTGCTAGAGCTGCACGAACAGGGATCCCTGAAGCTTTCTTT.

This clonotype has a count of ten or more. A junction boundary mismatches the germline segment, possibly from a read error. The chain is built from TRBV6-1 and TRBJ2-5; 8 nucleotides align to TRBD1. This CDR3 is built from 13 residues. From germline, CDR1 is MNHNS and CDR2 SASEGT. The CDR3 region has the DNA TGTGCCAGCAGGGACAGGGCCGAAGAGACCCAGCACTTC. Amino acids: CASRDRAEETQHF.

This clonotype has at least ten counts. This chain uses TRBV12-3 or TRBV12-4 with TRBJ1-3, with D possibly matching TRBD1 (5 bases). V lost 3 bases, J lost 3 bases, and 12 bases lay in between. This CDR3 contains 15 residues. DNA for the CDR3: TGTGCCAGCAGTTTCCGACATGGGGGTGGAAACACCATATATTTT. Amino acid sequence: CASSFRHGGGNTIYF.

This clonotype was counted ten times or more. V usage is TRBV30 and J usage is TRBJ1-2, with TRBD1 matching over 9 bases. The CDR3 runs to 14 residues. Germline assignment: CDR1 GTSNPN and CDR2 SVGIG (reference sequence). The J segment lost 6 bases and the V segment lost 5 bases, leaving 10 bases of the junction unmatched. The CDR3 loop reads CAWSNRDREDGYTF. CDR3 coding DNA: TGTGCCTGGTCTAACCGGGACAGGGAAGATGGCTACACCTTC.

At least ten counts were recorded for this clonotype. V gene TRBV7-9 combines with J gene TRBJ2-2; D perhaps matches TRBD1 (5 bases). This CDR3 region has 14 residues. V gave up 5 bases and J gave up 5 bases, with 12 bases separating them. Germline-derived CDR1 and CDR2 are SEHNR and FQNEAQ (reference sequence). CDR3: CASSLNQGTGELFF. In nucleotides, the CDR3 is TGTGCCAGCAGCCTAAATCAGGGAACCGGGGAGCTGTTTTTT. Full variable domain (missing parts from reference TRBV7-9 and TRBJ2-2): DTGVSQNPRHKITKRGQNVTFRCDPISEHNRLYWYRQTLGQGPEFLTYFQNEAQLEKSRLLSDRFSAERPKGSFSTLEIQRTEQGDSAMYLCASSLNQGTGELFFGEGSRLTVL.

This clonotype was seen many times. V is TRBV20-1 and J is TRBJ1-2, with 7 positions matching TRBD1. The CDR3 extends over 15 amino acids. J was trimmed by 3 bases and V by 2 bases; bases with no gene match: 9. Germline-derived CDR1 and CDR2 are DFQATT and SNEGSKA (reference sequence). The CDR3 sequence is CSARPTDRADYGYTF. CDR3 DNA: TGCAGTGCTAGACCCACCGACAGGGCGGACTATGGCTACACCTTC.

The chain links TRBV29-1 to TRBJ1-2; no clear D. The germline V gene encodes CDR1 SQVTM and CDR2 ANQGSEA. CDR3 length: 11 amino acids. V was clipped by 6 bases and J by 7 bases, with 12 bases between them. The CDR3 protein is CSVRDLSGYTF. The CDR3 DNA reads TGCAGCGTGAGGGATCTTAGTGGCTACACCTTC.

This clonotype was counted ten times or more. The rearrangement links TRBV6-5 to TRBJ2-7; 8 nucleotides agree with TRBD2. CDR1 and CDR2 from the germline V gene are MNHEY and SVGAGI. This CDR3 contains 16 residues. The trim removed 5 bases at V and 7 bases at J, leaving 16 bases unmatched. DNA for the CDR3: TGTGCCAGCAGTCCTATTCCTTACGGGAGGGCACGAGAGCAGTACTTC. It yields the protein CASSPIPYGRAREQYF.